Listed here are 28 T cell receptor beta chains from one sample, sequenced in a study of blood T cells in healthy people across ages. The authors ran a second PCR of about 6 to 12 cycles using a sample-barcoded 5' primer and a J-beta primer mix. In TCRdb, the 5' RACE reads were re-called with MiXCR into one record per CDR3 protein. Among 1.5 million to 2 million distinct CDR3 sequences listed, approximately 30% were seen once. The sequencing sample was made of blood. These TCRs come from a woman in her 30s in good health.

The CDR3 is CASSSGHFGYEQYF. In DNA, the CDR3 is TGCGCCAGCAGTTCTGGGCACTTCGGCTACGAGCAGTACTTC. The rearrangement joins TRBV5-1 to TRBJ2-7; D remains ambiguous. The germline V gene has CDR1 SGHRS and CDR2 YFSETQ. V was cut by 5 bases and J by 3 bases, with 15 bases left in between. This CDR3 region has 14 residues.

The chain joins TRBV7-9 to TRBJ2-1, with 15 bases aligning to TRBD2. The germline gives CDR1 SEHNR, CDR2 FQNEAQ (reference sequence). This CDR3 is 18 amino acids long. Trimming cost V 5 bases and J 10 bases; bases outside gene matches: 15. The CDR3 DNA reads TGTGCCAGCAGCATTAGGACTAGCGGGAGGGCCTTCTCCGGCGAGCAGTTCTTC. It encodes CASSIRTSGRAFSGEQFF.

The table lists this clonotype with many counts. V and J are TRBV3-1 and TRBJ2-6; 8 nucleotides align to TRBD1. With 7 bases clipped from V and 0 bases from J, the junction kept 8 bases outside the gene matches. CDR1 LGHDT and CDR2 YNNKEL come from the germline V gene (reference sequence). The CDR3 is 17 amino acids. CDR3 region: CASTPTDRGSGANVLTF. CDR3 DNA: TGTGCCAGCACCCCCACCGACAGGGGCTCTGGGGCCAACGTCCTGACTTTC.

V gene TRBV19 combines with J gene TRBJ1-1, with D perhaps TRBD1 (5 bases). CDR1 LNHDA and CDR2 SQIVND come from the germline V gene (reference sequence). Trimming cost V 3 bases and J 4 bases, with 9 bases left between them. This CDR3 comprises 13 residues. The CDR3 here is CASSIAGGTEAFF. The CDR3 DNA sequence: TGTGCCAGTAGTATCGCCGGGGGCACTGAAGCTTTCTTT.

With respect to this clonotype: One end of the junction does not line up with germline, which may come from a read error. CDR3 protein: CASSLALNWGGENRQETQCF. The CDR3 region has the DNA TGTGCCAGCAGCTTAGCACTGAATTGGGGGGGGGAAAATCGCCAAGAGACCCAGTGCTTC. The chain couples TRBV7-9 to TRBJ2-5, with 7 bases lining up with TRBD2. The germline CDR1 and CDR2 sequences are SEHNR and FQNEAQ (reference sequence). The CDR3 runs 20 residues.

The V and J genes are TRBV29-1 and TRBJ2-5; 7 nucleotides line up with TRBD1. The germline CDR1 and CDR2 sequences are SQVTM and ANQGSEA. CDR3 size: 12 residues. Unmatched junction bases numbered 4, after V lost 8 bases and J lost 1 base. The CDR3, as DNA: TGCAGCATACAGGGGAGCCAAGAGACCCAGTACTTC. This translates into CSIQGSQETQYF.

This clonotype showed up many times. For the CDR3, the DNA is TGTGCTAGTCGCGATCACAGAATAACAGATACGCAGTATTTT. Residues: CASRDHRITDTQYF. The chain is built from TRBV10-3 and TRBJ2-3; no clear D gene. This CDR3 has 14 residues. The germline CDR1 and CDR2 sequences are ENHRY and SYGVKD.

This clonotype occurred many times. This chain uses TRBV20-1 with TRBJ2-7; 8 bases fit TRBD1. The trim removed 1 base at V and 7 bases at J, leaving 9 bases unmatched. The CDR3 is made up of 14 amino acids. Germline V gene lookup returns CDR1 DFQATT and CDR2 SNEGSKA (reference sequence). CDR3 sequence (DNA): TGCAGTGCTAGAGCCAGACAGGGGTGGGAGGAGCAGTACTTC. This encodes CSARARQGWEEQYF.

The chain has TRBV12-5 and TRBJ2-5; 7 nucleotides line up with TRBD1. CDR3 size: 16 residues. Trimming at V came to 1 base and at J to 0 bases, leaving 5 bases not matched to a gene. Germline lookup yields CDR1 LGHNT and CDR2 FRNRAP. The CDR3 nucleotides read TGTGCTAGTGGTTTGGCATCGACAGGGAACCAAGAGACCCAGTACTTC. It specifies CASGLASTGNQETQYF.

V gene TRBV6-1 combines with J gene TRBJ2-5; possible D gene TRBD1, 6 bases. The J call is in doubt because the DNA end fits TRBJ2-7 better. Germline CDR1 reads MNHNS; CDR2 reads SASEGT. This CDR3 spans 16 amino acids. CDR3 loop: CASSELQGNLPTEQYF. The CDR3 region has the DNA TGTGCCAGCAGTGAACTCCAGGGGAATTTACCTACCGAGCAGTACTTC.

This clonotype has ten or more counts. The rearrangement uses TRBV18 and TRBJ2-7; either TRBD1 or TRBD2 may fit D (5 bases each). V dropped 2 bases and J dropped 6 bases, with 8 bases sitting between them. This CDR3 is 12 amino acids long. Germline V CDR1 and CDR2: KGHSH, LQKENI. The CDR3 nucleotides read TGTGCCAGCTCACCAATTGGGGGCGAGCAGTACTTC. It codes for CASSPIGGEQYF.

The V and J genes are TRBV5-6 and TRBJ2-7; D remains ambiguous. Germline values: CDR1 SGHDT, CDR2 YYEEEE. The CDR3 extends over 13 amino acids. V gave up 3 bases and J gave up 7 bases, with 14 bases separating them. CDR3 DNA: TGTGCCAGCAGCTCCTCCCAGGTTTGGGAGCAGTACTTC. As protein: CASSSSQVWEQYF.

This clonotype was observed a handful of times. Relative to the germline gene, one junction end is altered; a read error may explain this. The chain links TRBV27 to TRBJ1-2; unclear D gene. CDR3 length equals 12 residues. Per the germline V gene, CDR1 is MNHEY and CDR2 is SMNVEV (reference sequence). Here the CDR3 reads CAGSPGGYGYTF. CDR3 DNA sequence: TGTGCCGGCAGTCCAGGAGGGTACGGCTACACCTTC.

There are a few counts of this clonotype. The rearrangement links TRBV5-5 to TRBJ2-1, with D perhaps matching TRBD1 or TRBD2 (5 bases each). V shed 4 bases and J shed 7 bases, with 18 bases lying between them. The CDR3 loop spans 15 amino acids. Germline assignment: CDR1 SGHKS and CDR2 YYEKEE (reference sequence). CDR3 region: CASSPRLVWGNEQFF. The CDR3 DNA reads as TGTGCCAGCAGCCCTAGGCTAGTATGGGGGAATGAGCAGTTCTTC.

This clonotype was observed a handful of times. V and J are TRBV5-1 and TRBJ1-2; maybe TRBD1 (5 bases). The ends were cut back, 0 bases at V and 4 bases at J, with 13 bases in the middle. This CDR3 contains 15 residues. Germline CDR1 SGHRS, CDR2 YFSETQ. The CDR3 sequence: CASSLGVQGLYGYTF. The CDR3 bases are TGCGCCAGCAGCTTGGGAGTTCAGGGTCTCTATGGCTACACCTTC.

The CDR3 region has the DNA TGTGCCTGGAGGGGAGCCGGTTCCGAGCAGTACTTC. It yields the protein CAWRGAGSEQYF. V usage is TRBV30 and J usage is TRBJ2-7; TRBD2 might be the D (5 bases). Germline lookup yields CDR1 GTSNPN and CDR2 SVGIG (reference sequence). Trimming removed 3 bases at V and 6 bases at J, with 12 bases between. This CDR3 contains 12 residues.

At least ten counts were recorded for this clonotype. The genes are TRBV7-3 and TRBJ2-7; TRBD2 is a possible D gene (5 bases). Germline values: CDR1 SGHTA, CDR2 FQGTGA. The germline V and J ends were trimmed by 5 bases and 3 bases, with 20 bases remaining between them. The CDR3 has 16 amino acids. In DNA form, the CDR3 reads TGTGCCAGCAGCCTAGCCCCCGGCAGCGCCTACTACGAGCAGTACTTC. Translation gives CASSLAPGSAYYEQYF.

This clonotype appeared a few times. V and J are TRBV20-1 and TRBJ2-1, with 9 nucleotides matching TRBD2. Trimming took 4 bases from V and 4 from J; bases not matched to a gene: 17. Germline loops: CDR1 DFQATT, CDR2 SNEGSKA (reference sequence). The CDR3 runs to 18 residues. The chain's CDR3 is CSATPVAGAPTAYNEQFF. Here the CDR3 DNA reads TGCAGTGCTACCCCCGTAGCGGGGGCCCCTACCGCTTACAATGAGCAGTTCTTC.

The chain recombines TRBV20-1 with TRBJ2-1; 10 bases align to TRBD2. The V gene end was trimmed by 6 bases and the J gene end by 9 bases; junction bases not matched to a gene: 11. The CDR3 is made up of 14 amino acids. Per the germline V gene, CDR1 is DFQATT and CDR2 is SNEGSKA (reference sequence). As DNA, the CDR3 is TGCAGTGCCCCCGGGCTAGCGGGAGCGGTTGAGCAGTTCTTC. This gives the protein CSAPGLAGAVEQFF.

The rearrangement joins TRBV5-1 to TRBJ1-1; 10 nucleotides line up with TRBD1. The CDR3 has 15 residues. V dropped 3 bases and J dropped 3; count of bases not matched to a gene: 5. Looked up from germline, CDR1 is SGHRS and CDR2 is YFSETQ. CDR3 protein: CASSSTGGRHTEAFF. CDR3 in DNA: TGCGCCAGCAGCTCGACAGGGGGCCGGCACACTGAAGCTTTCTTT.

In its sample, this clonotype was seen many times. The rearrangement joins TRBV9 to TRBJ1-2, with TRBD1 as a possible D gene (6 bases). Germline CDR1 SGDLS, CDR2 YYNGEE. V lost 2 bases to trimming and J lost 2 bases, with 10 bases between them. The CDR3 spans 14 residues. Written as DNA, the CDR3 is TGTGCCAGCAGCGTCTCTACAGGGAACTATGGCTACACCTTC. Translating it yields CASSVSTGNYGYTF.

The chain uses TRBV6-2 or TRBV6-3 and TRBJ2-3; the D is unclear. With 2 bases removed from V and 6 bases from J, the gap between germline ends came to 9 bases. This CDR3 has 13 amino acids. Germline-derived CDR1 and CDR2 are MNHEY and SVGEGT. CDR3 protein: CASSYLVSDTQYF. The CDR3 nucleotides read TGTGCCAGCAGTTACCTGGTTAGCGATACGCAGTATTTT.

The chain combines TRBV11-2 with TRBJ2-3, with 9 bases fitting TRBD2. The germline CDR1 and CDR2 sequences are SGHAT and FQNNGV. V lost 3 bases to trimming and J lost 3 bases; unmatched junction nucleotides: 7. The CDR3 is 16 amino acids. CDR3 coding DNA: TGTGCCAGCAGCTTCGCGGGAGGGCCTGTGACAGATACGCAGTATTTT. Protein sequence: CASSFAGGPVTDTQYF.

This clonotype was detected ten times or more. V is TRBV6-6 and J is TRBJ1-2; D perhaps matches TRBD1 (6 bases). Germline values: CDR1 MNHNY, CDR2 SVGAGI (reference sequence). This CDR3 comprises 14 residues. Trimming stripped 7 bases from V and 3 bases from J, with 15 bases between. CDR3 coding DNA: TGTGCCAGCACCAAGGGGGGGAGAGACTATGGCTACACCTTC. Protein product: CASTKGGRDYGYTF.

This chain connects TRBV11-2 to TRBJ2-1; 13 bases match TRBD2. Trimming at V came to 8 bases and at J to 10 bases, leaving 11 bases not matched to a gene. The CDR3 has 15 amino acids. Per the germline V gene, CDR1 is SGHAT and CDR2 is FQNNGV. The CDR3 reads CASEPGLAGMREQFF. Here the CDR3 DNA reads TGTGCCAGCGAACCGGGACTAGCGGGGATGCGAGAGCAGTTCTTC. The variable domain in full, completed from reference TRBV11-2 and TRBJ2-1, reads EAGVAQSPRYKIIEKRQSVAFWCNPISGHATLYWYQQILGQGPKLLIQFQNNGVVDDSQLPKDRFSAERLKGVDSTLKIQPAKLEDSAVYLCASEPGLAGMREQFFGPGTRLTVL.

This clonotype was found once. Just one base apart from a much larger clone, this may be a read error. The chain combines TRBV5-1 with TRBJ2-5; 10 bases agree with TRBD1. Judging by the DNA end, TRBJ2-7 fits better; the J call may be wrong. The CDR3 is 15 residues long. CDR1 and CDR2 (germline): SGHRS, YFSETQ. As DNA, the CDR3 is TGCGCCGGTAGCTCGGGACAGGGGCGCATCCACGAGCAGTACTTC. Translated, it gives CAGSSGQGRIHEQYF.

The CDR3 nucleotides read TGCAGTGTCACGGGGGCTAGCGGGAGGGGTGAGCAGTTCTTC. Translated, it gives CSVTGASGRGEQFF. The chain employs TRBV20-1 and TRBJ2-1, with 12 bases matching TRBD2. There are 14 residues in the CDR3. Looked up from germline, CDR1 is DFQATT and CDR2 is SNEGSKA (reference sequence). V was pared by 7 bases and J by 9 bases, with 10 bases of the junction left unmatched.

The chain joins TRBV7-2 to TRBJ1-3, with 7 positions matching TRBD1. This CDR3 has 15 amino acids. The J segment lost 2 bases and the V segment lost 4 bases, leaving 5 bases of the junction unmatched. The germline CDR1 and CDR2 sequences are SGHTA and FQGNSA. For the CDR3, the DNA is TGTGCCAGCAGCTGGAGGGACAGCCCTGGAAACACCATATATTTT. Amino acid sequence: CASSWRDSPGNTIYF.